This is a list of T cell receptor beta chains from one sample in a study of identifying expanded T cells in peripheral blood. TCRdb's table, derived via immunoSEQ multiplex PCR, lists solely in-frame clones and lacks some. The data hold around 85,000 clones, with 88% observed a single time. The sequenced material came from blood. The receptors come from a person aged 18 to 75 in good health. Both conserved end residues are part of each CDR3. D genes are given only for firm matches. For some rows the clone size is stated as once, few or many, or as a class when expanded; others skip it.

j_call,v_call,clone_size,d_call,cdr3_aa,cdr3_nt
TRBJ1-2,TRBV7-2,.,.,CASSLVGWKGGANYGYTF,TGTGCCAGCAGCTTAGTGGGGTGGAAGGGAGGAGCTAACTATGGCTACACCTTC
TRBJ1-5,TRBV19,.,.,CASSIGNGGQPQHF,TGTGCCAGTAGTATAGGGAACGGCGGTCAGCCCCAGCATTTT
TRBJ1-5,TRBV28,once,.,CASSGYRDQPQHF,TGTGCCAGCAGTGGATACAGGGATCAGCCCCAGCATTTT
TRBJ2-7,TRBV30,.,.,CAWSGHNSGWYSF,TGTGCCTGGAGTGGCCACAATTCAGGGTGGTATTCCTTC
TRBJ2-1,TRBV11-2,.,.,CASSLGQAGNEQFF,TGTGCCAGCAGCTTAGGGCAGGCAGGGAATGAGCAGTTCTTC
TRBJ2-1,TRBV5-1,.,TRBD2,CASSPLTSGVMDEQFF,TGCGCCAGCAGCCCGTTGACTAGCGGGGTTATGGATGAGCAGTTCTTC
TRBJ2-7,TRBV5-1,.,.,CASSSRTGTSYEQYF,TGCGCCAGCAGTTCTCGGACCGGGACCTCCTACGAGCAGTACTTC
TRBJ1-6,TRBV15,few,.,CATSVDRTLNSPLHF,TGTGCCACCAGCGTAGACAGGACTCTTAATTCACCCCTCCACTTT
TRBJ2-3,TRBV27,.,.,CASSLSSGEGTDTQYF,TGTGCCAGCAGTTTATCTTCGGGGGAGGGCACAGATACGCAGTATTTT
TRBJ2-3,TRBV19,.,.,CASSPAGGDTDTQYF,TGTGCCAGTAGTCCTGCCGGAGGGGACACAGATACGCAGTATTTT
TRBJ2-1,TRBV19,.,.,CASSNGISPYNEQFF,TGTGCCAGTAGTAATGGCATCAGTCCCTACAATGAGCAGTTCTTC
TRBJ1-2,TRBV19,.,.,CASSTTGATTYGNGYTF,TGTGCCAGTAGTACGACAGGAGCTACTACCTATGGGAATGGCTACACCTTC
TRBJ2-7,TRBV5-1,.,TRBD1,CASSPYGQGGEQYF,TGCGCCAGCAGCCCCTATGGACAGGGTGGAGAGCAGTACTTC
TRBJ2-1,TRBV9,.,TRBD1,CASSARGGRYNEQFF,TGTGCCAGCAGCGCCCGAGGGGGCCGGTACAATGAGCAGTTCTTC
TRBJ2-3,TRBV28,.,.,CASSLLRTDTQYF,TGTGCCAGCAGTTTATTACGCACAGATACGCAGTATTTT
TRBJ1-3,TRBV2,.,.,CASSETRDTIYF,TGTGCCAGCAGTGAAACGAGGGACACCATATATTTT
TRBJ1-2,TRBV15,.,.,CATSLGDLYGYTF,TGTGCCACCAGCCTTGGCGACCTCTATGGCTACACCTTC
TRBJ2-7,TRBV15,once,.,CATGRDLVTGSYEQYF,TGTGCCACCGGCAGAGATCTTGTGACAGGATCCTACGAGCAGTACTTC
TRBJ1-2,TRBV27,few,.,CASSYAGSSYGYTF,TGTGCCAGCAGTTATGCGGGGAGTTCTTATGGCTACACCTTC
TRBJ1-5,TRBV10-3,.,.,CAISEREGSNQPQHF,TGTGCCATCAGTGAGAGGGAGGGTAGCAATCAGCCCCAGCATTTT
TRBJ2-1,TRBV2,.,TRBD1,CASTGGPFSYNEQFF,TGTGCCAGCACAGGGGGCCCCTTCTCCTACAATGAGCAGTTCTTC
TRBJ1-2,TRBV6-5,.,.,CASTPEYGADTGYTF,TGTGCCAGCACCCCAGAGTATGGGGCGGACACAGGCTACACCTTC
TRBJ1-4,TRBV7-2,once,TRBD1,CASSLSGTGDEKLFF,TGTGCCAGCAGCTTAAGCGGGACAGGGGACGAAAAACTGTTTTTT
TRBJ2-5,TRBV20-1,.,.,CSAGSSETQYF,TGCAGTGCGGGGTCTAGTGAGACCCAGTACTTC
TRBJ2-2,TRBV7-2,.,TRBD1,CASSPPRGQGFTGELFF,TGTGCCAGCAGCCCCCCTCGGGGACAGGGGTTCACCGGGGAGCTGTTTTTT
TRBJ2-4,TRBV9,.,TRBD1,CASSVDRGDSRIQYF,TGTGCCAGCAGCGTAGACAGGGGGGACTCGCGCATTCAGTACTTC
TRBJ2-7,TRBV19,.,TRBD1,CASCDRGSYEQYF,TGTGCCAGTTGTGACAGGGGTTCCTACGAGCAGTACTTC
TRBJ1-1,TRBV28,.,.,CASSLIPHTDRQNTEAFF,TGTGCCAGCAGTTTAATCCCCCATACCGACAGGCAGAACACTGAAGCTTTCTTT
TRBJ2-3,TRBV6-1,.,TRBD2,CASSPGLGADTQYF,TGTGCCAGCTCCCCGGGACTAGGGGCAGATACGCAGTATTTT
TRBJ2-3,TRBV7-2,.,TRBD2,CASSAAGGRTDTQYF,TGTGCCAGCAGCGCCGCGGGGGGCCGCACAGATACGCAGTATTTT
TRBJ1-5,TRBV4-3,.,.,CASSQLRGLNQPQHF,TGCGCCAGCAGCCAACTGAGGGGATTGAATCAGCCCCAGCATTTT
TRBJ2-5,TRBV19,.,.,CASSPTGRETQYF,TGTGCCAGTAGCCCTACAGGGAGAGAGACCCAGTACTTC
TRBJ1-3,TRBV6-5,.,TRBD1,CASSYSDRAGNTIYF,TGTGCCAGCAGTTATTCAGACAGGGCCGGAAACACCATATATTTT
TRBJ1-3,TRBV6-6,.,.,CASWEAGNTIYF,TGTGCCAGCTGGGAGGCTGGAAACACCATATATTTT
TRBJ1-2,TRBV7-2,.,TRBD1,CASSAGTGKTNYGYTF,TGTGCCAGCAGCGCGGGGACAGGCAAGACTAACTATGGCTACACCTTC
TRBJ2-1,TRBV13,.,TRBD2,CASSLLAGEDYNEQFF,TGTGCCAGCAGCTTACTAGCGGGGGAGGACTACAATGAGCAGTTCTTC
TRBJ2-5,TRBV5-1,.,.,CASSSKETQYF,TGCGCCAGCAGCTCCAAAGAGACCCAGTACTTC
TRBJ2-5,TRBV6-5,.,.,CASSYRFDLRETQYF,TGTGCCAGCAGTTACAGATTCGACCTAAGGGAGACCCAGTACTTC
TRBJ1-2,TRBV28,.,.,CATEGYGYTF,TGTGCCACGGAGGGGTATGGCTACACCTTC
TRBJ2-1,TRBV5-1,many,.,CASSLNTNNEQFF,TGCGCCAGCAGCTTGAATACAAACAATGAGCAGTTCTTC
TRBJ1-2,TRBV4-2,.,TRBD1,CASSHGTGGTNYGYTF,TGTGCCAGCAGCCACGGGACAGGGGGGACTAACTATGGCTACACCTTC
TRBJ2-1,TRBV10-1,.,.,CASSESDRNNEQFF,TGCGCCAGCAGTGAATCGGATCGCAACAATGAGCAGTTCTTC
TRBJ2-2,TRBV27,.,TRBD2,CASSPTGGRAGELFF,TGTGCCAGCAGCCCGACGGGGGGGAGAGCCGGGGAGCTGTTTTTT
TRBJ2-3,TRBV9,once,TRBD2,CASSAGLADYSTDTQYF,TGTGCCAGCAGCGCAGGACTAGCGGATTATAGCACAGATACGCAGTATTTT
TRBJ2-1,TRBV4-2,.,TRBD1,CASSQETGQGDNEQFF,TGTGCCAGCAGCCAAGAAACCGGACAGGGCGACAATGAGCAGTTCTTC
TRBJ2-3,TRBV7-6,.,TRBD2,CASSLDWGGDTQYF,TGTGCCAGCAGCTTGGACTGGGGAGGGGATACGCAGTATTTT
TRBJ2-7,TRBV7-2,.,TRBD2,CASSFSGGGYEQYF,TGTGCCAGCAGCTTTAGCGGGGGGGGCTACGAGCAGTACTTC
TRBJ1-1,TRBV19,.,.,CASRAGEAFF,TGTGCCAGTAGGGCAGGGGAAGCTTTCTTT
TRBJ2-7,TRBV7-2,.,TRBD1,CASSLAGGGREQYF,TGTGCCAGCAGCTTAGCAGGGGGCGGACGGGAGCAGTACTTC
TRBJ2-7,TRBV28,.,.,CASTARGVKDYEQYF,TGTGCCAGCACCGCAAGGGGGGTTAAGGATTACGAGCAGTACTTC
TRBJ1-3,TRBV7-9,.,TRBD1,CASSTRDRTAGNTIYF,TGTGCCAGCAGCACCCGGGACAGGACAGCTGGAAACACCATATATTTT
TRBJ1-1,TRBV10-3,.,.,CAISESPSLEAFF,TGTGCCATCAGTGAGAGCCCATCGTTGGAAGCTTTCTTT
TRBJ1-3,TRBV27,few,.,CASSLQGWGNTIYF,TGTGCCAGCAGTTTACAGGGGTGGGGAAACACCATATATTTT
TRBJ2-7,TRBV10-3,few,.,CAITRSSSYEQYF,TGTGCCATCACAAGGAGTTCCTCCTACGAGCAGTACTTC
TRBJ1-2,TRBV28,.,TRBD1,CASSLSGGQGYTF,TGTGCCAGCAGCCTCTCAGGGGGCCAGGGCTACACCTTC
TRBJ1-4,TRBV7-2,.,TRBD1,CASSLTGSRGEKLFF,TGTGCCAGCAGCTTGACAGGGAGTAGGGGTGAAAAACTGTTTTTT
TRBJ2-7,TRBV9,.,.,CASSVGDQTEQYF,TGTGCCAGCAGCGTAGGGGATCAGACCGAGCAGTACTTC
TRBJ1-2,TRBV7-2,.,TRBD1,CASSQRTGYGYTF,TGTGCCAGCAGCCAGAGGACAGGCTATGGCTACACCTTC